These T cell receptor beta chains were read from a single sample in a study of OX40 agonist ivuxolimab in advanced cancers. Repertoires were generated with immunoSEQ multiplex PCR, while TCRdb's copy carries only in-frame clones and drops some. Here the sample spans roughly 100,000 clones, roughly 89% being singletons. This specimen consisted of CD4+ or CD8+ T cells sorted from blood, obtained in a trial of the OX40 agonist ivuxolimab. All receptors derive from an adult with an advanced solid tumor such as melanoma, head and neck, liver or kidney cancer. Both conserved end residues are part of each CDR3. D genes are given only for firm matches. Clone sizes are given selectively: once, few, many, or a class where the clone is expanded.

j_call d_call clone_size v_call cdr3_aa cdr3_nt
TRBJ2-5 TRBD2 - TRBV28 CASSFGGASGRKTQYF TGTGCCAGCAGTTTCGGAGGGGCTAGCGGGAGGAAGACCCAGTACTTC
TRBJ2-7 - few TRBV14 CASSPQAPQYEQYF TGTGCCAGCAGTCCACAAGCACCCCAGTACGAGCAGTACTTC
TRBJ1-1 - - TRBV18 CASSTLENTEAFF TGTGCCAGCTCAACCCTTGAGAACACTGAAGCTTTCTTT
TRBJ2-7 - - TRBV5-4 CASSLWVLGSEQYF TGTGCCAGCAGCTTGTGGGTCCTAGGGTCCGAGCAGTACTTC
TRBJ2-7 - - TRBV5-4 CASSLPGPYEQYF TGTGCCAGCAGCTTGCCGGGGCCCTACGAGCAGTACTTC
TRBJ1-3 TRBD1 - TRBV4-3 CASSPSPGQGRGGNTIYF TGCGCCAGCAGCCCCTCCCCGGGACAGGGAAGAGGTGGAAACACCATATATTTT
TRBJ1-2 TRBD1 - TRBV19 CASSIPGGNYGYTF TGTGCCAGTAGTATCCCAGGGGGCAACTATGGCTACACCTTC
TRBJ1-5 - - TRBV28 CASSRLDSYHQPQHF TGTGCCAGCAGCCGCCTGGACAGCTACCATCAGCCCCAGCATTTT
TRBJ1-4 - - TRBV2 CASRREVGRAYMFF TGTGCCAGCAGGAGAGAGGTGGGGAGGGCGTATATGTTTTTT
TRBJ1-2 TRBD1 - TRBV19 CASITREGASGYTF TGTGCCAGTATCACTCGCGAGGGGGCAAGTGGCTACACCTTC
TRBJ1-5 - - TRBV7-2 CASSPGRGNQPQHF TGTGCCAGCAGCCCGGGTCGTGGCAATCAGCCCCAGCATTTT
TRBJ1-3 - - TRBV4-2 CASSQDPGRGNTIYF TGTGCCAGCAGCCAAGATCCAGGGCGGGGAAACACCATATATTTT